One and the same sample provided the 26 T cell receptor beta chains below, sequenced in a study of shared clonotypes between healthy human individuals. Assay: immunoSEQ multiplex PCR; the TCRdb copy retains only in-frame clones and omits some. The repertoire holds around 2,100,000 clones, about 94% seen once, with 0.95% to 1.5% in the top ten. The naive CD8 population came from CD45RO-negative cells selected for CCR7, without terminally differentiated effector memory CD45RA+ cells. Input material: naive CD8+ T cells sorted from blood. Source of these receptors: a man aged 18-30 years in good health.

The genes are TRBV7-8 and TRBJ2-1; 16 bases fit TRBD2. The CDR3 sequence is 18 residues long. Trimming removed 0 bases from V and 4 bases from J; junction bases left unmatched: 3. The germline V gene has CDR1 SGHVS and CDR2 FQNEAQ. The CDR3: CASSLAGTSGGAYNEQFF. CDR3 coding DNA: TGTGCCAGCAGCTTAGCCGGGACTAGCGGGGGGGCGTACAATGAGCAGTTCTTC.

The chain employs TRBV2 and TRBJ2-1; 9 positions agree with TRBD2. The CDR3 is made up of 15 amino acids. Trimming took 6 bases from V and 4 from J; bases not matched to a gene: 7. Germline V gene data show CDR1 as SNHLY and CDR2 as FYNNEI. The CDR3 spells CASSETSGIYNEQFF. The CDR3 nucleotides read TGTGCCAGCAGCGAGACTAGCGGTATATACAATGAGCAGTTCTTC.

This clone was detected once. Other DNA sequences in the sample encode the same CDR3. This sequence joins TRBV5-6 and TRBJ1-1; 7 nucleotides align to TRBD1. Per the germline V gene, CDR1 is SGHDT and CDR2 is YYEEEE. With V trimmed by 0 bases and J by 4 bases, 3 bases remained unmatched. This CDR3 is 14 amino acids long. The CDR3 DNA reads as TGTGCCAGCAGCTTGGAGAGGGGGCTCACTGAAGCTTTCTTT. Residues: CASSLERGLTEAFF.

The V call is TRBV30, the J call TRBJ2-7, with 10 bases lining up with TRBD1. The CDR3 runs 14 residues. The germline CDR1 and CDR2 sequences are GTSNPN and SVGIG (reference sequence). The V segment lost 3 bases and the J segment 6 bases; nucleotides outside the gene matches: 8. CDR3 sequence (DNA): TGTGCCTGGAGCACCGGGACAGGGGTAAGCGAGCAGTACTTC. This gives the protein CAWSTGTGVSEQYF.

The rearrangement uses TRBV27 and TRBJ1-2, with D hard to call. This CDR3 has 17 residues. The V end was cut by 4 bases, the J end by 2 bases, with 20 bases between. Germline V CDR1 and CDR2: MNHEY, SMNVEV (reference sequence). CDR3 in amino acids: CASSSLASGNLNYGYTF. DNA for the CDR3: TGTGCCAGCAGTTCTCTGGCATCGGGGAACTTAAACTATGGCTACACCTTC.

The chain uses TRBV10-1 and TRBJ2-5; no clear D gene. The CDR3 length is 13 residues. The V gene's germline CDR1 is WNHNN and CDR2 SYGVQD (reference sequence). V was clipped by 4 bases and J by 1 base, with 7 bases between them. The CDR3 DNA reads TGCGCCAGCAGTGCGGACCTCCAAGAGACCCAGTACTTC. The encoded protein is CASSADLQETQYF.

This clone was seen once. The junction departs from germline at one end; a sequencing error may be responsible. The V gene is TRBV19, the J gene TRBJ2-2; D ambiguous. CDR1 is LNHDA, CDR2 SQIVND, per germline (reference sequence). The CDR3 is 15 residues long. CDR3 loop: CASSLDTLNTGELFF. The CDR3 coding sequence is TGTGCCAGTAGTCTAGACACATTGAACACCGGGGAGCTGTTTTTT. The full variable domain, in which reference TRBV19 and TRBJ2-2 provide the parts outside the CDR3, is DGGITQSPKYLFRKEGQNVTLSCEQNLNHDAMYWYRQDPGQGLRLIYYSQIVNDFQKGDIAEGYSVSREKKESFPLTVTSAQKNPTAFYLCASSLDTLNTGELFFGEGSRLTVL.

With respect to this clone: Other DNA sequences within the sample encode an identical CDR3. The chain couples TRBV9 to TRBJ2-5, with D unresolved. Germline CDR1 reads SGDLS; CDR2 reads YYNGEE. V was cut by 3 bases and J by 1 base, with 4 bases left in between. CDR3 length equals 12 residues. The CDR3 sequence is CASSGPQETQYF. As DNA, the CDR3 is TGTGCCAGCAGCGGTCCCCAAGAGACCCAGTACTTC.

CDR3 loop: CASSPGGRGTDTQYF. CDR3 DNA sequence: TGTGCCAGCAGTCCCGGGGGGAGGGGCACAGATACGCAGTATTTT. The chain combines TRBV27 with TRBJ2-3; TRBD2 aligns across 7 bases. The CDR3 sequence is 15 residues long. Germline V gene sequence: CDR1 MNHEY, CDR2 SMNVEV (reference sequence). V dropped 5 bases and J dropped 1; count of bases not matched to a gene: 6.

This clone turned up a few times. V is TRBV2 and J is TRBJ2-7; D is possibly TRBD1 (6 bases). The V end was cut by 3 bases, the J end by 5 bases, with 11 bases between. Germline V gives CDR1 SNHLY, CDR2 FYNNEI. The CDR3 is made up of 13 amino acids. In DNA, the CDR3 is TGTGCCAGCAGTGACAGGGGTTTCAACGAGCAGTACTTC. This gives the protein CASSDRGFNEQYF. Full variable domain (outside the CDR3, taken from reference TRBV2 and TRBJ2-7): EPEVTQTPSHQVTQMGQEVILRCVPISNHLYFYWYRQILGQKVEFLVSFYNNEISEKSEIFDDQFSVERPDGSNFTLKIRSTKLEDSAMYFCASSDRGFNEQYFGPGTRLTVT.

This rearrangement joins TRBV7-9 to TRBJ1-1; the D gene is possibly TRBD1 (6 bases). With 4 bases removed from V and 0 bases from J, the gap between germline ends came to 9 bases. Germline V CDR1 and CDR2: SEHNR, FQNEAQ (reference sequence). This CDR3 is built from 14 residues. The CDR3 protein is CASSSDSLNTEAFF. CDR3 nucleotide sequence: TGTGCCAGCAGCTCGGACAGTTTGAACACTGAAGCTTTCTTT.

As DNA, the CDR3 is TGTGCCAGCAGCCCGGGACTACCTCCCTACAATGAGCAGTTCTTC. This encodes CASSPGLPPYNEQFF. The chain uses TRBV9 and TRBJ2-1; 7 positions agree with TRBD2. The germline V gene has CDR1 SGDLS and CDR2 YYNGEE. V gave up 4 bases and J gave up 2 bases; unmatched junction bases: 6. The CDR3 has 15 residues.

The J gene is TRBJ1-2, the V gene TRBV4-3; D not certain. Germline lookup yields CDR1 LGHNA and CDR2 YSLEER. This CDR3 has 15 residues. V dropped 0 bases and J dropped 7 bases, with 15 bases sitting between them. Here the CDR3 DNA reads TGCGCCAGCAGCCAAGATGTGGTGGTGGGGTCTGGCTACACCTTC. This gives the protein CASSQDVVVGSGYTF.

The chain is built from TRBV14 and TRBJ2-3; the D is unclear. The CDR3 runs to 17 residues. Trimming pared 1 base from V and 1 base from J, leaving 15 bases between. Per the germline V gene, CDR1 is SGHDN and CDR2 is FVKESK. For the CDR3, the DNA is TGTGCCAGCAGCCAAGCCCGTCCCCTTGGGGGCACAGATACGCAGTATTTT. Translated: CASSQARPLGGTDTQYF.

The rearrangement uses TRBV7-9 and TRBJ2-1; D gene ambiguous. V lost 3 bases, J lost 6 bases, and 9 bases lay in between. Per germline, CDR1 SEHNR and CDR2 FQNEAQ (reference sequence). The CDR3 sequence is 13 residues long. The CDR3 region is CASSLYLANEQFF. The DNA for the CDR3 is TGTGCCAGCAGCTTGTACTTAGCCAATGAGCAGTTCTTC.

This chain uses TRBV6-1 with TRBJ1-6, with 8 bases fitting TRBD1. V was pared by 3 bases and J by 7 bases, with 17 bases of the junction left unmatched. The CDR3 loop spans 19 amino acids. Per the germline V gene, CDR1 is MNHNS and CDR2 is SASEGT. CDR3 sequence (DNA): TGTGCCAGCAGTGATCATGTGGAGGCAGGGGGCCCGAGAAATTCACCCCTCCACTTT. As protein: CASSDHVEAGGPRNSPLHF.

The V call is TRBV28, the J call TRBJ2-1, with 12 bases matching TRBD2. After removal of 5 bases from V and 0 bases from J, the junction contained 5 bases not matched to a gene. Germline V lookup: CDR1 MDHEN, CDR2 SYDVKM. CDR3 length: 17 amino acids. The CDR3 sequence is CASSEGLAGSSYNEQFF. The CDR3, as DNA: TGTGCCAGCAGTGAAGGACTAGCGGGAAGCTCCTACAATGAGCAGTTCTTC.

The gene calls are TRBV27 and TRBJ2-7; D not certain. The CDR3 sequence is 16 residues long. Germline assignment: CDR1 MNHEY and CDR2 SMNVEV (reference sequence). Deletions cut 4 bases from V and 0 bases from J, with 16 bases between. The CDR3 coding sequence is TGTGCCAGCAGTTATTCTGTTGGTGGCATCTCCTACGAGCAGTACTTC. Translated, it gives CASSYSVGGISYEQYF.

This clone was seen a few times. The chain has TRBV5-6 and TRBJ1-1; D ambiguous. With 3 bases removed from V and 5 bases from J, the gap between germline ends came to 5 bases. The CDR3 loop spans 11 amino acids. The V gene's germline CDR1 is SGHDT and CDR2 YYEEEE. The CDR3: CASSSETEAFF. Here the CDR3 DNA reads TGTGCCAGCAGCTCGGAAACTGAAGCTTTCTTT.

Details on this clone: Other DNA sequences from this sample encode an identical CDR3 as well. CDR3 in amino acids: CASSYSAESYEQYF. The DNA of the CDR3 is TGTGCCAGCAGTTACTCGGCAGAGTCCTACGAGCAGTACTTC. J is TRBJ2-7 and V is TRBV6-5; D gene ambiguous. CDR1 and CDR2 (germline): MNHEY, SVGAGI. CDR3 size: 14 residues. V gave up 0 bases and J gave up 1 base, with 7 bases separating them.

J is TRBJ2-7 and V is TRBV5-1; the match to TRBD2 covers 8 bases. The CDR3 is made up of 15 amino acids. After removal of 4 bases from V and 7 bases from J, the junction contained 13 bases not matched to a gene. Germline CDR1 and CDR2: SGHRS and YFSETQ. The DNA of the CDR3 is TGCGCCAGCAGCCCTTTTAGTAGCGGGACGCGGGAGCAGTACTTC. This translates into CASSPFSSGTREQYF.

The V gene is TRBV4-1, the J gene TRBJ1-3, with D unresolved. CDR1 is MGHRA, CDR2 YSYEKL, per germline. CDR3 length: 16 residues. Trimming took 1 base from V and 1 from J, leaving 11 bases between them. The CDR3 here is CASSQGDILSGNTIYF. The CDR3 bases are TGCGCCAGCAGCCAAGGGGATATCCTATCTGGAAACACCATATATTTT.

In its sample, this clone was seen once. This clone may be a read error of a much larger clone one base away. V usage is TRBV2 and J usage is TRBJ2-7; unclear D gene. The V end was cut by 6 bases, the J end by 0 bases, with 6 bases between. The CDR3 runs 12 residues. The germline CDR1 and CDR2 sequences are SNHLY and FYNNEI. In DNA form, the CDR3 reads TGTGCCAGCAGCTTGGGCTCCTACGAGCAGTACTTC. Protein: CASSLGSYEQYF.

This clone was seen a few times. The chain couples TRBV6-1 to TRBJ1-2, with D unresolved. V was pared by 7 bases and J by 6 bases, with 15 bases between. This CDR3 is built from 13 residues. The germline V gene encodes CDR1 MNHNS and CDR2 SASEGT. The CDR3 is CASTDWEADGYTF. As DNA, the CDR3 is TGTGCCAGCACTGATTGGGAGGCGGATGGCTACACCTTC.

The chain recombines TRBV6-5 with TRBJ2-3, with unresolved D. CDR1 is MNHEY and CDR2 is SVGAGI in the germline V gene. The CDR3 spans 15 residues. Trimming left V 4 bases short and J 2 bases short, with 13 bases between. The CDR3 spells CASSSFPSNTDTQYF. In DNA form, the CDR3 reads TGTGCCAGCAGTTCCTTCCCCTCCAACACAGATACGCAGTATTTT.

The rearrangement uses TRBV27 and TRBJ2-7; TRBD2 matches at 11 bases. The CDR3 loop spans 15 amino acids. V dropped 5 bases and J dropped 3; count of bases not matched to a gene: 6. CDR1 MNHEY and CDR2 SMNVEV come from the germline V gene (reference sequence). CDR3 bases: TGTGCCAGCAGTCCACCCGGACTAGCGGGCTACGAGCAGTACTTC. Protein product: CASSPPGLAGYEQYF.